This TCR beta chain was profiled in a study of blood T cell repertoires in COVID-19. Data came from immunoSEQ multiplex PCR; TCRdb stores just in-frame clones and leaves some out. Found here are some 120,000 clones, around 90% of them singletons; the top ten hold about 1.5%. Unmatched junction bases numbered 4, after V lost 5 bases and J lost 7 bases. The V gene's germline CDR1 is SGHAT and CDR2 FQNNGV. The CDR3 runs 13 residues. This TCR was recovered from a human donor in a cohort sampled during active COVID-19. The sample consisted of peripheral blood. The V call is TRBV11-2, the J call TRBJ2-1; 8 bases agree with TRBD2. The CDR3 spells CASSPGTSNEQFF. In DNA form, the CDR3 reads TGTGCCAGCAGCCCCGGGACTAGTAATGAGCAGTTCTTC. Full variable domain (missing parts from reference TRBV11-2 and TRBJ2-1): EAGVAQSPRYKIIEKRQSVAFWCNPISGHATLYWYQQILGQGPKLLIQFQNNGVVDDSQLPKDRFSAERLKGVDSTLKIQPAKLEDSAVYLCASSPGTSNEQFFGPGTRLTVL.